The 20 T cell receptor beta chains below all came from one sample that was sequenced in a study of cytomegalovirus exposure and HLA in healthy donors (TCRdb year 2017). The library was produced with the immunoSEQ multiplex PCR assay. The source is immuneACCESS, and TCRdb retained only in-frame sequences with V and J called. Part of the clones is not carried over; for the studies checked, unresolved V genes explain less than half of this, and the remainder is unexplained. The sample includes roughly 67,000 clones, with about 89% observed a single time. The ten largest clonotypes hold about 3.2% of the sample. Specimen: PBMCs. Receptors originate from a man younger than 35 in good health and CMV-seronegative.

This clone appeared a single time. This rearrangement joins TRBV5-4 to TRBJ2-2; weak D call: TRBD1 (6 bases). Trimming left V 4 bases short and J 8 bases short, with 18 bases between. Germline V gene data show CDR1 as SGHNT and CDR2 as YYREEE (reference sequence). There are 15 residues in the CDR3. The CDR3 DNA follows: TGTGCCAGCAGCCCTCAACAGGGTACGGCTGGGGAGCTGTTTTTT. Its translation is CASSPQQGTAGELFF.

The chain links TRBV25-1 to TRBJ2-3; D might be TRBD1 or TRBD2, each matching 5 bases. The length of the CDR3 is 15 residues. Trimming stripped 8 bases from V and 4 bases from J, with 19 bases between. Germline V lookup: CDR1 MGHDK, CDR2 SYGVNS. The CDR3 here is CASGGTSGKADTQYF. Written as DNA, the CDR3 is TGTGCCAGCGGTGGGACCTCGGGGAAGGCAGATACGCAGTATTTT.

CDR3 sequence: CAWGAQGQETQYF. The CDR3 nucleotides read TGTGCCTGGGGTGCGCAGGGGCAAGAGACCCAGTACTTC. The V gene is TRBV30, the J gene TRBJ2-5, with D possibly TRBD1 on 6 matching bases. Germline loops: CDR1 GTSNPN, CDR2 SVGIG (reference sequence). V was shortened by 5 bases and J by 2 bases, with 12 bases between the two germline ends. The CDR3 consists of 13 residues.

The rearrangement uses TRBV4-3 and TRBJ2-1; TRBD2 might be the D (5 bases). Germline CDR1 and CDR2: LGHNA and YSLEER. CDR3 length: 14 amino acids. V lost 1 base, J lost 1 base, and 5 bases lay in between. The DNA of the CDR3 is TGCGCCAGCAGCCAAGGGGAGTCCTACAATGAGCAGTTCTTC. This codes for CASSQGESYNEQFF.

The chain joins TRBV4-2 to TRBJ1-4; D remains ambiguous. V lost 3 bases and J 0 bases, leaving 14 bases between the germline ends. Germline-derived CDR1 and CDR2 are LGHNA and YNFKEQ. The CDR3 loop spans 17 amino acids. In DNA, the CDR3 is TGTGCCAGCAGCCAGGGCGACCACAGCTCAACTAATGAAAAACTGTTTTTT. This codes for CASSQGDHSSTNEKLFF.

V usage is TRBV6-5 and J usage is TRBJ1-2; maybe TRBD1 (5 bases). V was trimmed by 6 bases and J by 6 bases, leaving 14 bases between them. Germline loops: CDR1 MNHEY, CDR2 SVGAGI. CDR3 length equals 13 residues. In DNA form, the CDR3 reads TGTGCCAGCAGGCCGACCTACAGGAATGGCTACACCTTC. It is translated as CASRPTYRNGYTF.

This rearrangement joins TRBV4-2 to TRBJ2-1; 11 nucleotides agree with TRBD2. Losses at the gene ends were 7 bases for V and 5 bases for J; bases not matched to a gene: 13. CDR1 LGHNA and CDR2 YNFKEQ come from the germline V gene. This CDR3 contains 17 residues. The CDR3 DNA is TGTGCCAGCAACCTAAAGACTAGCGGGAATAATCACAATGAGCAGTTCTTC. It translates to CASNLKTSGNNHNEQFF.

The rearrangement links TRBV27 to TRBJ2-5, with D possibly being TRBD1 (6 bases). Between the trimmed V and J ends, which lost 5 bases and 5 bases, there was a span of 18 bases. The CDR3 spans 15 residues. Looked up from germline, CDR1 is MNHEY and CDR2 is SMNVEV (reference sequence). Here the CDR3 DNA reads TGTGCCAGCAGTCCGTTGGACAGTTTACAGGAGACCCAGTACTTC. It specifies CASSPLDSLQETQYF.

The V call is TRBV2, the J call TRBJ2-5; 7 nucleotides match TRBD1. With V trimmed by 6 bases and J by 1 base, 8 bases remained unmatched. Germline V gene data show CDR1 as SNHLY and CDR2 as FYNNEI. This CDR3 region has 15 residues. The CDR3 loop is CASRATGAPQETQYF. In nucleotides, the CDR3 is TGTGCCAGCAGGGCTACAGGGGCTCCCCAAGAGACCCAGTACTTC.

This clone has a handful of counts. One junction end disagrees with the germline gene, perhaps due to a read error. The CDR3 loop reads CASSPGAGQGARFF. CDR3 nucleotide sequence: TGTGCCAGCTCACCCGGGGCGGGACAGGGGGCTCGGTTCTTC. This chain connects TRBV18 to TRBJ2-7; 12 nucleotides align to TRBD1. Looked up from germline, CDR1 is KGHSH and CDR2 is LQKENI. The CDR3 totals 14 residues.

The rearrangement uses TRBV5-1 and TRBJ1-2, with a tentative D call TRBD1 (6 bases). Germline V CDR1 and CDR2: SGHRS, YFSETQ. The V end lost 2 bases, the J end lost 8 bases, and 10 bases lay between the germline ends. The CDR3 is 12 amino acids. The CDR3 coding sequence is TGCGCCAGCAGCTTAGGGGGTAAGGGCTACACCTTC. Translated: CASSLGGKGYTF. The full variable domain, completed using reference TRBV5-1 and TRBJ1-2, is KAGVTQTPRYLIKTRGQQVTLSCSPISGHRSVSWYQQTPGQGLQFLFEYFSETQRNKGNFPGRFSGRQFSNSRSEMNVSTLELGDSALYLCASSLGGKGYTFGSGTRLTVV.

This clone has more than one count but fewer than ten. This chain links TRBV7-6 with TRBJ1-1; 9 nucleotides line up with TRBD1. V was pared by 5 bases and J by 3 bases, with 4 bases of the junction left unmatched. Looked up from germline, CDR1 is SGHVS and CDR2 is FNYEAQ. This CDR3 is 14 amino acids long. The CDR3 sequence is CASSKTGGYTEAFF. The CDR3, as DNA: TGTGCCAGCAGCAAGACAGGGGGTTACACTGAAGCTTTCTTT.

This sequence joins TRBV11-2 and TRBJ2-3; 7 bases are a match to TRBD2. The V and J ends lost 0 bases and 0 bases, in that order; junction bases with no gene match: 6. Looked up from germline, CDR1 is SGHAT and CDR2 is FQNNGV. The CDR3 covers 17 residues. The DNA for the CDR3 is TGTGCCAGCAGCTTAGACTCGGGGGGAATAAGCACAGATACGCAGTATTTT. It codes for CASSLDSGGISTDTQYF.

The chain couples TRBV7-2 to TRBJ2-7; D possibly corresponds to TRBD2 (5 bases). CDR3 length equals 14 residues. Trimming cost V 4 bases and J 5 bases, with 15 bases left between them. Germline values: CDR1 SGHTA, CDR2 FQGNSA. CDR3 loop: CASSSRRAVHEQYF. CDR3 coding DNA: TGTGCCAGCAGCTCGCGGCGGGCTGTACACGAGCAGTACTTC.

This clone appeared a single time. The V call is TRBV7-3, the J call TRBJ2-1; tentative D call: TRBD2 (5 bases). Germline CDR1 reads SGHTA; CDR2 reads FQGTGA. Trimming removed 3 bases at V and 8 bases at J, with 11 bases between. This CDR3 has 13 residues. The CDR3 region has the DNA TGTGCCAGCAGCTTGGGAGAGGGCTATGAGCAGTTCTTC. Residues: CASSLGEGYEQFF.

The rearrangement links TRBV7-3 to TRBJ2-7; TRBD1 agrees at 9 bases. This CDR3 spans 13 amino acids. J lost 8 bases, V lost 5 bases, and 7 bases had no gene match. Germline lookup yields CDR1 SGHTA and CDR2 FQGTGA. DNA of the CDR3: TGTGCCAGCAGCCCGGACAGGGGTAGCCAGCAGTACTTC. Translation gives CASSPDRGSQQYF.

This clone occurred a few times. The chain has TRBV28 and TRBJ1-5; no clear D gene. V was cut by 4 bases and J by 7 bases, with 14 bases left in between. There are 14 residues in the CDR3. Per germline, CDR1 MDHEN and CDR2 SYDVKM. CDR3 protein: CASSSRTDLQPQHF. The CDR3, as DNA: TGTGCCAGCAGTTCCAGGACGGACTTGCAGCCCCAGCATTTT.

CDR3 coding DNA: TGTGCCAGCAGTGCCCACTCGGTCCCTCTTACTTACGAGCAGTACTTC. It specifies CASSAHSVPLTYEQYF. The chain recombines TRBV28 with TRBJ2-7; D unclear. Germline lookup yields CDR1 MDHEN and CDR2 SYDVKM. With 5 bases removed from V and 4 bases from J, the gap between germline ends came to 21 bases. This CDR3 region has 16 residues. The variable domain in full, completed from reference TRBV28 and TRBJ2-7, reads DVKVTQSSRYLVKRTGEKVFLECVQDMDHENMFWYRQDPGLGLRLIYFSYDVKMKEKGDIPEGYSVSREKKERFSLILESASTNQTSMYLCASSAHSVPLTYEQYFGPGTRLTVT.

The chain links TRBV6-1 to TRBJ2-5, with a possible D match to TRBD2 (5 bases). The length of the CDR3 is 15 residues. Germline V gene lookup returns CDR1 MNHNS and CDR2 SASEGT. Trimming removed 2 bases from V and 5 bases from J, with 15 bases in between. The CDR3 sequence: CASSESWTEGETQYF. CDR3 bases: TGTGCCAGCAGTGAAAGTTGGACCGAGGGTGAGACCCAGTACTTC.

CDR3 protein: CASSLAHRGRKYGYTF. CDR3 DNA: TGTGCCAGCAGCTTAGCACACAGGGGGCGTAAGTATGGCTACACCTTC. The chain has TRBV11-3 and TRBJ1-2, with 9 bases fitting TRBD1. Germline V gene sequence: CDR1 SGHNT, CDR2 YENEEA. The CDR3 covers 16 residues. Trimming took 1 base from V and 5 from J; bases not matched to a gene: 8.